The subject of this entry is one T cell receptor (beta chain). Its antigen is not identified. Some clones are missing from TCRdb's copy, which holds only in-frame ones; the method was immunoSEQ multiplex PCR. The data contain approximately 280,000 clones, roughly 90% of them singletons. Trimming took off 2 bases at V and 5 bases at J, with 14 bases between the two ends. CDR3 length: 15 amino acids. Germline V lookup: CDR1 SGHNT, CDR2 YYREEE (reference sequence). The sample is drawn from a study of cytomegalovirus exposure and HLA in healthy donors. Overall study context: A subsequent analysis stated that the 100 to 150 validation repertoires were run on the same platform as the roughly 670 first-cohort repertoires. Broader study findings: Published work reported that the classifier diagnosed cytomegalovirus status with high specificity and sensitivity.

The clonotype comes from a young woman in good health and CMV-seronegative. Sequencing input: PBMCs. This chain links TRBV5-4 with TRBJ2-4; weak D call: TRBD2 (5 bases). The DNA of the CDR3 is TGTGCCAGCAGCTTCGGGATAGGCCCTCAAAACATTCAGTACTTC. This codes for CASSFGIGPQNIQYF.